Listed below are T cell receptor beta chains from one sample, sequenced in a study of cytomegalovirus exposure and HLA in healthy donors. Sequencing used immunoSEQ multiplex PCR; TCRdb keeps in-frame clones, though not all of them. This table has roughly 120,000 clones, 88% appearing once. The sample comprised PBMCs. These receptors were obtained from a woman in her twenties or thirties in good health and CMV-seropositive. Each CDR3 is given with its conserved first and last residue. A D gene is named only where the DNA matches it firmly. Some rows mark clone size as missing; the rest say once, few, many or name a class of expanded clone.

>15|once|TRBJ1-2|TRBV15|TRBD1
TGTGCCACCAGCAGAGACTTTACAGGGGGTGCTGGCTACACCTTC
CATSRDFTGGAGYTF
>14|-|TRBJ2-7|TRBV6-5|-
TGTGCCAGCAGTTACTCGAGCTCCTCTAGGGAGCAGTACTTC
CASSYSSSSREQYF
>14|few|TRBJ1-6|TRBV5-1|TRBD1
TGCGCCAGCGGGACAGGAGACATAAATTCACCCCTCCACTTT
CASGTGDINSPLHF
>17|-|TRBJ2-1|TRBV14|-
TGTGCCAGCAGCCACGCGAAGACAGAACCGACCCCCAATGAGCAGTTCTTC
CASSHAKTEPTPNEQFF
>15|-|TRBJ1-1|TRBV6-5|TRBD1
TGTGCCAGCATCCACCCCAGGGGGACGAACACTGAAGCTTTCTTT
CASIHPRGTNTEAFF
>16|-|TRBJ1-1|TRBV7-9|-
TGTGCCAGCAGCTTACAGTCGGGCAGGGGAAACACTGAAGCTTTCTTT
CASSLQSGRGNTEAFF
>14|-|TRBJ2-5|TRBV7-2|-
TGTGCCAGCAGCTTAGCTACAGGGAGTGAGACCCAGTACTTC
CASSLATGSETQYF
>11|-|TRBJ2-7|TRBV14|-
TGTGCCAGCAGCCAAGGGCCCGAGCAGTACTTC
CASSQGPEQYF
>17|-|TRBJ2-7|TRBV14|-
TGTGCCAGCAGCCCCAGGGGAGCGTTAGACATCTCCTACGAGCAGTACTTC
CASSPRGALDISYEQYF
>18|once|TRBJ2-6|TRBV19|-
TGTGCCAGTAGTATTTCCGGGACTGCATACTCTGGGGCCAACGTCCTGACTTTC
CASSISGTAYSGANVLTF
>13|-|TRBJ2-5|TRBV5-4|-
TGTGCCAGCAGCCTGGGACAAAAAGAGACCCAGTACTTC
CASSLGQKETQYF
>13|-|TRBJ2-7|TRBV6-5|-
TGTGCCAGCACCCGGGGGACCCAATACGAGCAGTACTTC
CASTRGTQYEQYF
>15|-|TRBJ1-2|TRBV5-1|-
TGCGCCAGCAGCTTGGAACCAGGTGCTAACTATGGCTACACCTTC
CASSLEPGANYGYTF
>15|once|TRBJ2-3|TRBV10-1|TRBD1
TGCGCCAGCAGTGGGACAGGGGCGCTGACAGATACGCAGTATTTT
CASSGTGALTDTQYF
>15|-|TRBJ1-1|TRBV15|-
TGTGCCACCAGCAGAGGGGGGCCAGGGTTTGGTGAAGCTTTCTTT
CATSRGGPGFGEAFF